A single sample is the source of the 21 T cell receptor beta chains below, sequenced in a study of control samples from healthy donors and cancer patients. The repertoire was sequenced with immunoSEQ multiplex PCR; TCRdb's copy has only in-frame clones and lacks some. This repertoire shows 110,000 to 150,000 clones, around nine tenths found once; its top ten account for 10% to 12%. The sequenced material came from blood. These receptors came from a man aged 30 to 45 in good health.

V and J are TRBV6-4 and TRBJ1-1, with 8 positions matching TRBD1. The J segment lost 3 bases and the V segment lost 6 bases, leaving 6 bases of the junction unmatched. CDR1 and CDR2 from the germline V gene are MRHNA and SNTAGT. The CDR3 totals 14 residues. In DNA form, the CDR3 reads TGTGCCAGCAGCCCGGGACAGGACTACACTGAAGCTTTCTTT. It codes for CASSPGQDYTEAFF.

CDR3 nucleotides: TGTGCCAGTAGTAGTGCGGGAGCGCCCCCGAGGAATGAGCAGTTCTTC. Protein: CASSSAGAPPRNEQFF. The chain joins TRBV19 to TRBJ2-1; TRBD2 agrees at 7 bases. The CDR3 runs to 16 residues. V lost 4 bases, J lost 7 bases, and 13 bases stayed unmatched. Germline-derived CDR1 and CDR2 are LNHDA and SQIVND (reference sequence). Complete variable domain (other parts from reference TRBV19 and TRBJ2-1): DGGITQSPKYLFRKEGQNVTLSCEQNLNHDAMYWYRQDPGQGLRLIYYSQIVNDFQKGDIAEGYSVSREKKESFPLTVTSAQKNPTAFYLCASSSAGAPPRNEQFFGPGTRLTVL.

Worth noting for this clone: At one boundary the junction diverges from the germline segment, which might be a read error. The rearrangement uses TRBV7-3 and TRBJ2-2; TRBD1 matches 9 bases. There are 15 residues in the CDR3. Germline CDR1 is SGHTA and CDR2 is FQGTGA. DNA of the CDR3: TGTGCCAGCAGCGTAACCGGGACAGGGTCCGGGGAGCTGTTTTTT. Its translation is CASSVTGTGSGELFF.

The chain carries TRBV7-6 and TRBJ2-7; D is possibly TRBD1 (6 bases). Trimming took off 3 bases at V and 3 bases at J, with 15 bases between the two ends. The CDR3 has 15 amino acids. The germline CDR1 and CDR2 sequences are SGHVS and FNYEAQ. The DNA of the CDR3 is TGTGCCAGCAGCTTTCGTCCGGGACAACTCTACGAGCAGTACTTC. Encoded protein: CASSFRPGQLYEQYF.

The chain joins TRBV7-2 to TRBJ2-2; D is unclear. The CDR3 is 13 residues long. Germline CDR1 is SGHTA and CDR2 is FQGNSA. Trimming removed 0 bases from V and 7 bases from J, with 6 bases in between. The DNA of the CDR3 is TGTGCCAGCAGCTTAGCGTTGTTCGGGGAGCTGTTTTTT. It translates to CASSLALFGELFF.

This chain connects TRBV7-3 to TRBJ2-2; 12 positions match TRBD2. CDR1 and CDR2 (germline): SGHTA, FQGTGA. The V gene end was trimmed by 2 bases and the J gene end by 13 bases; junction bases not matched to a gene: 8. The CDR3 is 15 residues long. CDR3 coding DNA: TGTGCCAGCAGCTTAGCTAGCGGGAGGGCCGGTGCGCTGTTTTTT. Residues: CASSLASGRAGALFF.

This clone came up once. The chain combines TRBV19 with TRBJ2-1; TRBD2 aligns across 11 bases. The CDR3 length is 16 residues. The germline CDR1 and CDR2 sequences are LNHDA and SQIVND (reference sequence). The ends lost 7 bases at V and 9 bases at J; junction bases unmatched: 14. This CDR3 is CASTYRSLAGDLEQFF. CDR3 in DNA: TGTGCCAGTACCTATAGATCACTAGCGGGAGATCTTGAGCAGTTCTTC.

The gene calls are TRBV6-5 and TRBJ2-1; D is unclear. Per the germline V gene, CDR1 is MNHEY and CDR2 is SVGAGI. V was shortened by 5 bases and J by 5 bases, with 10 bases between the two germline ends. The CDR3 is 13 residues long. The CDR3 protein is CASSPESHNEQFF. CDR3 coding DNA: TGTGCCAGCAGTCCCGAATCCCACAATGAGCAGTTCTTC.

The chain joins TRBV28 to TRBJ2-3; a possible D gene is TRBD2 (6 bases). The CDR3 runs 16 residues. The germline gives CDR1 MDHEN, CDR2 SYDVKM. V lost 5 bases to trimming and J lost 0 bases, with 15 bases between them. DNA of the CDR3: TGTGCCAGCAGTGCACCCGGGAGAGACAGCACAGATACGCAGTATTTT. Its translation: CASSAPGRDSTDTQYF.

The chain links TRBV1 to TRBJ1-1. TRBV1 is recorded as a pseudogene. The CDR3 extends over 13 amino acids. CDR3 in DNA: TGCACCACCGGGGGGCTCGGGGGCACTGAAGCTTTCTTT. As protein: CTTGGLGGTEAFF.

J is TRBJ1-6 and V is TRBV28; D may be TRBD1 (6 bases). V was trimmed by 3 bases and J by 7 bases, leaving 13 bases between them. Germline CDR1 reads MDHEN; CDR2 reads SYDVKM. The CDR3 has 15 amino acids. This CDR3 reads CASSFGQGINSPLHF. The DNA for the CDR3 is TGTGCCAGCAGTTTTGGGCAGGGGATAAATTCACCCCTCCACTTT.

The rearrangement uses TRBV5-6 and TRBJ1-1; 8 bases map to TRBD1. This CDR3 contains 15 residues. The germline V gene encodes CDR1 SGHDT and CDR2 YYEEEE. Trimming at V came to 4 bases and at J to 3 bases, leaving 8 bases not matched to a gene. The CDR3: CASSGRQGMDTEAFF. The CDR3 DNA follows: TGTGCCAGCAGCGGGAGACAGGGGATGGACACTGAAGCTTTCTTT.

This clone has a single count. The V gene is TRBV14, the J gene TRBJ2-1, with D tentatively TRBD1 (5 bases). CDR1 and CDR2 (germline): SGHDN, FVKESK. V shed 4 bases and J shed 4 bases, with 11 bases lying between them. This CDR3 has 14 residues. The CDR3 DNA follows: TGTGCCAGCAGCCTAGGGGCGATTTACAATGAGCAGTTCTTC. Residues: CASSLGAIYNEQFF.

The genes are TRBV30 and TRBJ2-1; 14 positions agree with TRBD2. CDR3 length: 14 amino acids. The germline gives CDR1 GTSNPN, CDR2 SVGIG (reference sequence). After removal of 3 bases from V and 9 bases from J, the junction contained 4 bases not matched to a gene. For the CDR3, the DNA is TGTGCCTGGAGGACTAGCGGGAGGGCCGTTGAGCAGTTCTTC. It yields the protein CAWRTSGRAVEQFF.

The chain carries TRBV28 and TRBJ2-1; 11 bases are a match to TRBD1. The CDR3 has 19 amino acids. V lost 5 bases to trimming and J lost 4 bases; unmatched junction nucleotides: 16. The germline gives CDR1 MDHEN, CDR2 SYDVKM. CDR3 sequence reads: CASSPSGTGGGLGYNEQFF. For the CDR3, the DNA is TGTGCCAGCAGTCCCTCCGGGACAGGGGGTGGGTTAGGGTACAATGAGCAGTTCTTC.

CDR3 in amino acids: CASSSVNMNTEAFF. CDR3 DNA: TGTGCCAGCAGTAGTGTCAACATGAACACTGAAGCTTTCTTT. The genes are TRBV6-5 and TRBJ1-1, with D unclear. The CDR3 covers 14 residues. V lost 5 bases and J 0 bases, leaving 10 bases between the germline ends. From germline, CDR1 is MNHEY and CDR2 SVGAGI.

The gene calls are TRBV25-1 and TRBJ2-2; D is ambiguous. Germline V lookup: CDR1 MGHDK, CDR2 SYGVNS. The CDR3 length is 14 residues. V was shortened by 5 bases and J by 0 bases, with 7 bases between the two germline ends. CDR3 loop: CASSHRSNTGELFF. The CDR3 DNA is TGTGCCAGCAGTCACAGATCGAACACCGGGGAGCTGTTTTTT.

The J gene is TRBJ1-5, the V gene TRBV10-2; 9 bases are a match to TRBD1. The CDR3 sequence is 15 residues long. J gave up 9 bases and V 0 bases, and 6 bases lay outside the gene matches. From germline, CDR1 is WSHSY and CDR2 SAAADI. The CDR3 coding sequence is TGCGCCAGCAGTGAGTCCGGGACAGGGCGTCGGCCCCAGCATTTT. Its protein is CASSESGTGRRPQHF.

The CDR3 reads CASSQIVLGFSGANVLTF. The CDR3 bases are TGTGCCAGCAGCCAGATCGTCTTGGGGTTCTCTGGGGCCAACGTCCTGACTTTC. The chain uses TRBV5-6 and TRBJ2-6; no clear D gene. Germline lookup yields CDR1 SGHDT and CDR2 YYEEEE. The CDR3 is 18 residues long. Trimming shortened V by 4 bases and J by 0 bases, and 17 bases separated the two germline ends. Drawing the rest from reference TRBV5-6 and TRBJ2-6, the complete variable domain is DAGVTQSPTHLIKTRGQQVTLRCSPKSGHDTVSWYQQALGQGPQFIFQYYEEEERQRGNFPDRFSGHQFPNYSSELNVNALLLGDSALYLCASSQIVLGFSGANVLTFGAGSRLTVL.

The CDR3 region has the DNA TGTGCCAGCAGCTTGCTAAGCTCCTATAATTCACCCCTCCACTTT. Translation gives CASSLLSSYNSPLHF. The J gene is TRBJ1-6, the V gene TRBV5-6; D is unresolved. The V and J ends lost 1 base and 0 bases respectively, with 5 bases between them. There are 15 residues in the CDR3. Germline V gives CDR1 SGHDT, CDR2 YYEEEE.

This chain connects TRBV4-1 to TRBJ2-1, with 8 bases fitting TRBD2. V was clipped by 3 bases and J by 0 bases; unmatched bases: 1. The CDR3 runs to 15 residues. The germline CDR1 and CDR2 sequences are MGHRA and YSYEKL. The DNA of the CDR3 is TGCGCCAGCAGCCAGGCGGGAGGCTCCTACAATGAGCAGTTCTTC. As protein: CASSQAGGSYNEQFF.